This is a list of T cell receptor beta chains from one sample in a study of T cell changes during pregnancy in multiple sclerosis. This table comes from immunoSEQ multiplex PCR, and its TCRdb copy is limited to in-frame clones, with some not included. The table shows roughly 64,000 clones, with around 96% occurring only once. The source material was CD8+ T cells from peripheral blood mononuclear cells, sampled after pregnancy. The receptor set was obtained from a female donor with multiple sclerosis, enrolled in a pregnancy study. The CDR3 runs from the conserved cysteine through the conserved F or W. D genes are given only for firm matches. Size values are once, few and many counts, or a class for expanded clones, and some rows have none.

NA	TRBJ1-2	NA	TRBV19	TGTGCCAGTAGTCCGTGGGGGGGCGATGGCTACACCTTC	CASSPWGGDGYTF
TRBD1	TRBJ2-7	NA	TRBV7-9	TGTGCCAGCAGCTGGGGGGGGACAGGGGGCGAAGAGCAGTACTTC	CASSWGGTGGEEQYF
TRBD2	TRBJ2-1	NA	TRBV7-9	TGTGCCAGCAGCGCACCCCCGGAGCGGGAGGGAATTTACAATGAGCAGTTCTTC	CASSAPPEREGIYNEQFF
NA	TRBJ2-1	NA	TRBV6-1	TGTGCCAGCAGTGTCCCCATGAGCTCCTACAATGAGCAGTTCTTC	CASSVPMSSYNEQFF
TRBD1	TRBJ1-1	NA	TRBV14	TGTGCCAGCAGTCATAGAGGGACAGGGGTACGCACTGAAGCTTTCTTT	CASSHRGTGVRTEAFF
NA	TRBJ1-4	NA	TRBV19	TGTGCCAGTTCCGGGACTGTTGAAAAACTGTTTTTT	CASSGTVEKLFF
NA	TRBJ2-3	NA	TRBV7-2	TGTGCCAGCAGCTTCGGGGTCGGAGATACGCAGTATTTT	CASSFGVGDTQYF
TRBD2	TRBJ2-7	NA	TRBV6-6	TGTGCCAGCAGTTACGGGACTAGCGGAGGCCCTGGCGAGCAGTACTTC	CASSYGTSGGPGEQYF
TRBD1	TRBJ2-7	NA	TRBV19	TGTGCCAGTAGTATCCAGACAGGGGGCGGGGACGAGCAGTACTTC	CASSIQTGGGDEQYF
NA	TRBJ2-1	NA	TRBV5-6	TGTGCCAGCAGCTATACAGGGAATGAGCAGTTCTTC	CASSYTGNEQFF
NA	TRBJ2-7	NA	TRBV19	TGTGCCAGTAGTATCCCGCAGAGAGGGACAACCGAGCAGTACTTC	CASSIPQRGTTEQYF
NA	TRBJ2-4	NA	TRBV5-6	TGTGCCAGCAGCTTCTCCTTGGAGAGGTACATTCAGTACTTC	CASSFSLERYIQYF
NA	TRBJ1-3	once	TRBV19	TGTGCCAGTAGTCCGGTGTCTGGAAACACCATATATTTT	CASSPVSGNTIYF
NA	TRBJ1-1	NA	TRBV5-1	TGCGCCAGCAGCTTGGGCGGGAACACTGAAGCTTTCTTT	CASSLGGNTEAFF
TRBD2	TRBJ2-1	NA	TRBV9	TGTGCCAGCAGTGAGCGGGGCGGCTCCTACAATGAGCAGTTCTTC	CASSERGGSYNEQFF
NA	TRBJ1-5	NA	TRBV27	TGTGCCAGCAGGCCCCTCGGGGGGCCGGTTCAGCCCCAGCATTTT	CASRPLGGPVQPQHF
TRBD2	TRBJ2-5	NA	TRBV7-9	TGTGCCAGCAGCGGAGGTCGGGCTAGCGGGCCCTCAGGTACCCAGTACTTC	CASSGGRASGPSGTQYF
NA	TRBJ1-2	NA	TRBV28	TGTGCCAGCAGTTTAGAGTCCTCGAGGGCCTATGGCTACACCTTC	CASSLESSRAYGYTF
TRBD1	TRBJ2-7	NA	TRBV27	TGTGCCAGCAGCACGACAGGGGGGTGGTACGAGCAGTACTTC	CASSTTGGWYEQYF
NA	TRBJ1-2	NA	TRBV25-1	TGTGCCAGCAGTGAATATAGGTCTAGGGGCTACACCTTC	CASSEYRSRGYTF
NA	TRBJ2-5	NA	TRBV7-9	TGTGCCAGCAGCTCTCAAGAGACCCAGTACTTC	CASSSQETQYF
NA	TRBJ1-2	NA	TRBV27	TGTGCCAGCAGTTCCCGGCCCTGGAGCGATGGCTACACCTTC	CASSSRPWSDGYTF
NA	TRBJ2-7	NA	TRBV19	TGTGCCAGTAGTATAGATCTCGCGGTTCCCGAGCAGTACTTC	CASSIDLAVPEQYF
NA	TRBJ2-7	NA	TRBV5-4	TGTGCCAGCAGAGTAAGGGGTTCCTACGAGCAGTACTTC	CASRVRGSYEQYF
NA	TRBJ2-7	NA	TRBV27	TGTGCCAGCAGTTTAGGAGGGGGCCAGCAGTACTTC	CASSLGGGQQYF
NA	TRBJ2-1	once	TRBV7-2	TGTGCCAGCAGCTCGGAAGCCAGGGTATATGTCTTC	CASSSEARVYVF
TRBD2	TRBJ2-7	NA	TRBV7-9	TGTGCCAGCAGCCCGCCGACTAGCGGAGTTAGCTACGAGCAGTACTTC	CASSPPTSGVSYEQYF
NA	TRBJ2-7	NA	TRBV11-2	TGTGCCAGCAGCTCCATAACTGGAGGGTACGAGCAGTACTTC	CASSSITGGYEQYF
NA	TRBJ1-2	NA	TRBV19	TGTGCCAGTTTCGGGCCCCAAAGGACAGCCTACAACTATGGCTACACCTTC	CASFGPQRTAYNYGYTF